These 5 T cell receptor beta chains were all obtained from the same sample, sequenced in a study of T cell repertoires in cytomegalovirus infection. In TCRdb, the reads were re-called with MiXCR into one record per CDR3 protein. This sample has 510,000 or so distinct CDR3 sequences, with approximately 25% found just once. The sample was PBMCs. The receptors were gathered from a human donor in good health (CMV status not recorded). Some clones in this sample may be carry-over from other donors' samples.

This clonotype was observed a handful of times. The CDR3 here is CASSELDSYEQYF. The CDR3 nucleotides read TGTGCCAGCAGCGAACTCGACTCCTACGAGCAGTACTTC. This rearrangement joins TRBV2 to TRBJ2-7; D gene ambiguous. Trimming removed 6 bases at V and 0 bases at J, with 9 bases between. From germline, CDR1 is SNHLY and CDR2 FYNNEI. The CDR3 covers 13 residues. Combining the CDR3 with reference TRBV2 and TRBJ2-7 gives the whole variable domain EPEVTQTPSHQVTQMGQEVILRCVPISNHLYFYWYRQILGQKVEFLVSFYNNEISEKSEIFDDQFSVERPDGSNFTLKIRSTKLEDSAMYFCASSELDSYEQYFGPGTRLTVT.

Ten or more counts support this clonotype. The CDR3 DNA is TGTGCCAGCAGCTTAGATCACAGCGATTTCACAGATACGCAGTATTTT. Translating gives CASSLDHSDFTDTQYF. The gene calls are TRBV7-2 and TRBJ2-3; D not certain. V lost 1 base to trimming and J lost 2 bases, with 13 bases between them. The germline CDR1 and CDR2 sequences are SGHTA and FQGNSA. This CDR3 spans 16 amino acids.

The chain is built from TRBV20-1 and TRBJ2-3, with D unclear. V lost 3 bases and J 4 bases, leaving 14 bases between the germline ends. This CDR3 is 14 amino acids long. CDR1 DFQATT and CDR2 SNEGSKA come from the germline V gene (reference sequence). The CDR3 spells CSASPYSAADTQYF. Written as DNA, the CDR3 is TGCAGTGCTAGTCCCTATAGTGCGGCAGATACGCAGTATTTT.

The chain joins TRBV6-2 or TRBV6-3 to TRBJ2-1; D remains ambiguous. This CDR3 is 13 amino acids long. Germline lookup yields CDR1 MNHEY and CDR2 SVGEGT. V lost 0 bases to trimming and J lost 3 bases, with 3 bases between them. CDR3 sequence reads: CASSYSYYNEQFF. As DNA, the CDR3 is TGTGCCAGCAGTTACTCCTACTACAATGAGCAGTTCTTC.

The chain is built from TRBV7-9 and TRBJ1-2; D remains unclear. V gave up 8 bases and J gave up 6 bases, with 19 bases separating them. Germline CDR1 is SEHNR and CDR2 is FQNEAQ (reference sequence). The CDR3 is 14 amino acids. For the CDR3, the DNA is TGTGCCAGCCGCCCGTCCTTTGTGTTTGATGGCTACACCTTC. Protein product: CASRPSFVFDGYTF.